Listed here is a single TCR beta chain. This CDR3 spans 13 amino acids. V shed 4 bases and J shed 7 bases, with 11 bases lying between them. Per the germline V gene, CDR1 is SGDLS and CDR2 is YYNGEE. This specimen belongs to a study of blood T cell repertoires in COVID-19. The table came from immunoSEQ multiplex PCR; TCRdb's copy has only in-frame clones and leaves some out. Here the sample spans about 250,000 clones, approximately 90% being singletons. The chain combines TRBV9 with TRBJ2-2, with TRBD2 as a possible D gene (5 bases). This sequence originates from a woman younger than 45 with COVID-19, enrolled during active disease. The sample consisted of peripheral blood. DNA for the CDR3: TGTGCCAGCAGCCCCGAGGGTAACGGGGAGCTGTTTTTT. It is translated as CASSPEGNGELFF.